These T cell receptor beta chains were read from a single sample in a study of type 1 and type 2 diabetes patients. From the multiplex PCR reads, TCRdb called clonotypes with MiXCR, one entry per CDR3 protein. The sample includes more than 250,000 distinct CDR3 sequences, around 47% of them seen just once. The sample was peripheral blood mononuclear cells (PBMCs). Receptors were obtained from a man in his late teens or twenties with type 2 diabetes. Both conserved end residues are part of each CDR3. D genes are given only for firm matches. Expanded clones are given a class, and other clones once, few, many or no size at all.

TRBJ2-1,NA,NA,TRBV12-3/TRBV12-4,TGTGCCAGCAGTTTACGGCCCCCGGGTTTATCGGGCAGTGAGCAGTTCTTC,CASSLRPPGLSGSEQFF
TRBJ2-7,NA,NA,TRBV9,TGTGCCAGCAGCGTAGGGCAGGGCGAGCAGTACTTC,CASSVGQGEQYF
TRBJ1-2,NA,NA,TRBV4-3,TGCGCCAGCAGCCAAGTGAAGGGAAACTATGGCTACACCTTC,CASSQVKGNYGYTF
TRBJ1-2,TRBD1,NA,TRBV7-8,TGTGCCAGCAGCCCAAGATACCCCGGGACAGGGGGCTCTGGCTACACCTTC,CASSPRYPGTGGSGYTF
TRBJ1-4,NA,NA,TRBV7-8,TGTGCCAGCAGCGAGTCCGGGGGAACTAATGAAAAACTGTTTTTT,CASSESGGTNEKLFF
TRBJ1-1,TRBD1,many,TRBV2,TGTGCCAGCAGTGCGCGGACAGGGGACACTGAAGCTTTCTTT,CASSARTGDTEAFF
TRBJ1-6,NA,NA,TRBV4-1,TGCGCCAGCAGCCGGGAGGGGCTAGCCGCCTCCGATTCACCCCTCCACTTT,CASSREGLAASDSPLHF
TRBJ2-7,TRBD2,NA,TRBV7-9,TGTGCCAGCAGCTTAGGAGGGACTAGCGGGAGAGGTAAGCAGTACTTC,CASSLGGTSGRGKQYF
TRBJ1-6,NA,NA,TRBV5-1,TGCGCCAGCAGCTTGGCGCAGGGAGGTTCACCCCTCCACTTT,CASSLAQGGSPLHF
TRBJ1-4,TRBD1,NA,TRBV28,TGTGCCAGCAGTAAGGACAGGGTGAAGGAAAAACTGTTTTTT,CASSKDRVKEKLFF
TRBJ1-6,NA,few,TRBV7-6,TGTGCCAGCAGCTTAGGCCCCCGGGCTGGAGATAATTCACCCCTCCACTTT,CASSLGPRAGDNSPLHF
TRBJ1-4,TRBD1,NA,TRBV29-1,TGCAGCGTTCGACAGGGTAGGGAAAAACTGTTTTTT,CSVRQGREKLFF
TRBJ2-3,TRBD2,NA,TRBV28,TGTGCCAGCAGCTCTTCTGGACTAGCGGGAGTCTCGGGTACGCAGTATTTT,CASSSSGLAGVSGTQYF
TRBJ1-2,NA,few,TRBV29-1,TGCAGCGTTGAAGCGGGGGGGGGCTACACCTTC,CSVEAGGGYTF
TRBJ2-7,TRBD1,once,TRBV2,TGTGCCAGCAGTCCTGGGACAGGGACCGAGCAGTACTTC,CASSPGTGTEQYF
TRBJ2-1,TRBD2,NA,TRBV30,TGTGCCTGCGGGAGGGAGCCTTACAATGAGCAGTTCTTC,CACGREPYNEQFF
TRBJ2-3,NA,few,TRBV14,TGTGCCAGCGACCGGGGTGGTACGCAGTATTTT,CASDRGGTQYF
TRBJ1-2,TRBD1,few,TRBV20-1,TGCAGTGCTAGCGGGGCGAGACAGGGGGCAAGCTACACCTTC,CSASGARQGASYTF
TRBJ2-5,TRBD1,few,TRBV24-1,TGTGCCACCAGTGAAACCGGGACAGGGGTTGAAGAGACCCAGTACTTC,CATSETGTGVEETQYF
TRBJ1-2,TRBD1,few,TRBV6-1,TGTGCCAGCAAGACGACAGGGGGCTTTAACTATGGCTACACCTTC,CASKTTGGFNYGYTF
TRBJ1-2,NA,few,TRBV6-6,TGTGCCACCACCGAGGGGTTGACGGGCTACACCTTC,CATTEGLTGYTF
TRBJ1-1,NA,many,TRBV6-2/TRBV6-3,TGTGCCAGCAGTTATTGGGAGGTCACTGAAGCTTTCTTT,CASSYWEVTEAFF
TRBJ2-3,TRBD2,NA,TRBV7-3,TGTGCCAGCAGCCTCCCGACTAGCGGGAGCACAGATACGCAGTATTTT,CASSLPTSGSTDTQYF
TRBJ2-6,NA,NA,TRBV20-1,TGCAGTGCTAGTGAGGGCAGCTCTGGGGCCAACGTCCTGACTTTC,CSASEGSSGANVLTF